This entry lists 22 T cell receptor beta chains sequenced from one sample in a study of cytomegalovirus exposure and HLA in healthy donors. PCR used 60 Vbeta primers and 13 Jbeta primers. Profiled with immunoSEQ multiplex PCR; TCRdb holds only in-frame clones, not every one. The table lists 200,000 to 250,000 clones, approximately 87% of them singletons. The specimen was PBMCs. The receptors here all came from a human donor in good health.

The CDR3 region is CASRASGMNTEAFF. The CDR3 coding sequence is TGTGCCAGCAGGGCCTCTGGTATGAACACTGAAGCTTTCTTT. J is TRBJ1-1 and V is TRBV6-1; D uncertain. The CDR3 sequence is 14 residues long. V lost 6 bases to trimming and J lost 0 bases, with 11 bases between them. Germline values: CDR1 MNHNS, CDR2 SASEGT.

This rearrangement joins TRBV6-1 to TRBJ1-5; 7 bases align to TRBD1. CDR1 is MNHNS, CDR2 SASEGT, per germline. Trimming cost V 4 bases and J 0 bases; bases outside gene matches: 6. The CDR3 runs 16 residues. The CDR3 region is CASSGDRTYSNQPQHF. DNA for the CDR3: TGTGCCAGCAGTGGGGACAGAACGTATAGCAATCAGCCCCAGCATTTT.

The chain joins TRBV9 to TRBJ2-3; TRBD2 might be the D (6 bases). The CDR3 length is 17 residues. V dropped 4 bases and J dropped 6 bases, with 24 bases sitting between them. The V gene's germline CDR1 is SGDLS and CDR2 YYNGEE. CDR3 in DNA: TGTGCCAGCAGCCCGACCTCTGGACTACCGCGGGTCGATACGCAGTATTTT. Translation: CASSPTSGLPRVDTQYF.

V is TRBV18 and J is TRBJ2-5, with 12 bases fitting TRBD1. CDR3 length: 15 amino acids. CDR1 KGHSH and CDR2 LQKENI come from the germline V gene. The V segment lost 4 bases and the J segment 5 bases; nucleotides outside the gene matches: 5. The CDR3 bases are TGTGCCAGCTCACAGGGACAGGGGGCGCGGGAGACCCAGTACTTC. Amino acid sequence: CASSQGQGARETQYF. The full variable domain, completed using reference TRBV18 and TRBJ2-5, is NAGVMQNPRHLVRRRGQEARLRCSPMKGHSHVYWYRQLPEEGLKFMVYLQKENIIDESGMPKERFSAEFPKEGPSILRIQQVVRGDSAAYFCASSQGQGARETQYFGPGTRLLVL.

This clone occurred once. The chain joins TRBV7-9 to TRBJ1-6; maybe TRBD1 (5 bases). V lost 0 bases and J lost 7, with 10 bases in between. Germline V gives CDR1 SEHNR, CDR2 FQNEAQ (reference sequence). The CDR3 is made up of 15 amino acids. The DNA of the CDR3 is TGTGCCAGCAGCTTAGCAGGGGCGGACAATTCACCCCTCCACTTT. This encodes CASSLAGADNSPLHF.

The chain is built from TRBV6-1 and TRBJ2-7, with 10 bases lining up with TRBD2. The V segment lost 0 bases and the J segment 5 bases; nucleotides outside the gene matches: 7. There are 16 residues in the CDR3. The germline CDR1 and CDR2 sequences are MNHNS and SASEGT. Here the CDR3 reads CASSEAPSGSPHEQYF. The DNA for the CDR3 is TGTGCCAGCAGTGAAGCGCCTAGCGGGAGCCCCCACGAGCAGTACTTC.

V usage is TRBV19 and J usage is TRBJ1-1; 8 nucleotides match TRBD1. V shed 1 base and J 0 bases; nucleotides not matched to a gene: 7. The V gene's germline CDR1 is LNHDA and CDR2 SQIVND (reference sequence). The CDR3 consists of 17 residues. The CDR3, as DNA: TGTGCCAGTAGTATAGCTGTAAGGACAGGGCTGAACACTGAAGCTTTCTTT. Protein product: CASSIAVRTGLNTEAFF.

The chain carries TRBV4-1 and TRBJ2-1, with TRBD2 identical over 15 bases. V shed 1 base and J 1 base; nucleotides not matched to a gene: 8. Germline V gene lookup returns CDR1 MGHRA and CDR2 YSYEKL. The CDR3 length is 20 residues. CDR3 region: CASSQAGGLAGGGSYNEQFF. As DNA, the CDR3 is TGCGCCAGCAGCCAAGCTGGAGGACTAGCGGGAGGGGGGTCCTACAATGAGCAGTTCTTC.

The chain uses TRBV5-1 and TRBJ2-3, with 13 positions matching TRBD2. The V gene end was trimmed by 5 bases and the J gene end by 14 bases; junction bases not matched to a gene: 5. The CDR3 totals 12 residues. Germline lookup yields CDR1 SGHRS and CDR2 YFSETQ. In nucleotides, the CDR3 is TGCGCCAGCAGAGGGACTAGCGGGATAGGGTATTTT. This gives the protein CASRGTSGIGYF.

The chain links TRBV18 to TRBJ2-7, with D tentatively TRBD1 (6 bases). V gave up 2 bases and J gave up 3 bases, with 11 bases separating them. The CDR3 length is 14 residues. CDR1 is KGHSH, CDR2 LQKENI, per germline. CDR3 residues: CASSPAGTNYEQYF. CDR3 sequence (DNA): TGTGCCAGCTCACCAGCCGGGACAAACTACGAGCAGTACTTC. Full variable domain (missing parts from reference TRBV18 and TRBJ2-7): NAGVMQNPRHLVRRRGQEARLRCSPMKGHSHVYWYRQLPEEGLKFMVYLQKENIIDESGMPKERFSAEFPKEGPSILRIQQVVRGDSAAYFCASSPAGTNYEQYFGPGTRLTVT.

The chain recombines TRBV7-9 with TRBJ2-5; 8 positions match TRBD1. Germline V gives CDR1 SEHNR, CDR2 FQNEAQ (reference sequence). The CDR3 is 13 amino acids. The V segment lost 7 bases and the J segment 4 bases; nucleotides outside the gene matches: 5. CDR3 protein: CASTGQGLETQYF. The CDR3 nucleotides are TGTGCCAGCACCGGACAGGGTTTAGAGACCCAGTACTTC.

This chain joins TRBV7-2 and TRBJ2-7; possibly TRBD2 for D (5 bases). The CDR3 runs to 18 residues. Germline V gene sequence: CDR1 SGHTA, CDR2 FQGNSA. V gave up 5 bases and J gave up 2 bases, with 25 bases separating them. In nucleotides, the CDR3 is TGTGCCAGCAGCCATAAGCTTAAGCGGCGCTATCTTCCCTACGAGCAGTACTTC. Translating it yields CASSHKLKRRYLPYEQYF.

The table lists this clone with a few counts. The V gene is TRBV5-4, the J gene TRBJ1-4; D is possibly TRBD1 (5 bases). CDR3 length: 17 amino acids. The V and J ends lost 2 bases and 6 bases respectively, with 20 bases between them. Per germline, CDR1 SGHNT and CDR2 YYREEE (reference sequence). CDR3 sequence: CASSFGGTSAGYEKLFF. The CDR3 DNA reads TGTGCCAGCAGCTTTGGCGGGACTTCCGCGGGTTATGAAAAACTGTTTTTT. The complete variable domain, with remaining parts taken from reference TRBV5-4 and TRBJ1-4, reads ETGVTQSPTHLIKTRGQQVTLRCSSQSGHNTVSWYQQALGQGPQFIFQYYREEENGRGNFPPRFSGLQFPNYSSELNVNALELDDSALYLCASSFGGTSAGYEKLFFGSGTQLSVL.

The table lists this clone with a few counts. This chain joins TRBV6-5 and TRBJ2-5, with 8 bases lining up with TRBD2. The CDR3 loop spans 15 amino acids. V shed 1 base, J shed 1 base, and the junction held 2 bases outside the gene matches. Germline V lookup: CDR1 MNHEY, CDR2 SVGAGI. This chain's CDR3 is CASSYYAGGQETQYF. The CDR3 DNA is TGTGCCAGCAGTTACTACGCGGGAGGCCAAGAGACCCAGTACTTC.

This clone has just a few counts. The CDR3 loop is CASSPPARGGKLFF. The CDR3 bases are TGTGCCAGCAGTCCCCCAGCCAGGGGCGGGAAACTGTTTTTT. The chain links TRBV28 to TRBJ1-4, with D possibly TRBD1 on 6 matching bases. The CDR3 is made up of 14 amino acids. V shed 5 bases and J shed 11 bases, with 18 bases lying between them. Germline loops: CDR1 MDHEN, CDR2 SYDVKM.

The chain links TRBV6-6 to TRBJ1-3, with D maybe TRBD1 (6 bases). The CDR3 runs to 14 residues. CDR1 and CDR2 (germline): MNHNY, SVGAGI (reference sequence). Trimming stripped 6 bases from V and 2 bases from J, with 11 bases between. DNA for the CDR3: TGTGCCAGCAGGCCCAGGGGAGCTGGAAACACCATATATTTT. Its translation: CASRPRGAGNTIYF.

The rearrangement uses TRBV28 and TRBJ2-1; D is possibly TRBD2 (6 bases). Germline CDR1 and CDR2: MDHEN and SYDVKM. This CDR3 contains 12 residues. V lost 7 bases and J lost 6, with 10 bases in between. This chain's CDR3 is CASTDGGNEQFF. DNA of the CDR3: TGTGCCAGCACCGACGGGGGCAATGAGCAGTTCTTC.

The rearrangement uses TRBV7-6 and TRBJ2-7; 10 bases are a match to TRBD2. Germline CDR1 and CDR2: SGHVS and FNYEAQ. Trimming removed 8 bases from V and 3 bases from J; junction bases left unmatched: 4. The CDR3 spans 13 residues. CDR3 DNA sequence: TGTGCCAGCGGACTAGCGGTAAGCTACGAGCAGTACTTC. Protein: CASGLAVSYEQYF.

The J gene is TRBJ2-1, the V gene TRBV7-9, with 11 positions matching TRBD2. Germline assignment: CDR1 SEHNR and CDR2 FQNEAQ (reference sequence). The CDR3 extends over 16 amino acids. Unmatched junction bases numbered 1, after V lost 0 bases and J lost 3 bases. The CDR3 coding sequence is TGTGCCAGCAGCTTAGCGGGACTAGCGGACTACAATGAGCAGTTCTTC. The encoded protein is CASSLAGLADYNEQFF.

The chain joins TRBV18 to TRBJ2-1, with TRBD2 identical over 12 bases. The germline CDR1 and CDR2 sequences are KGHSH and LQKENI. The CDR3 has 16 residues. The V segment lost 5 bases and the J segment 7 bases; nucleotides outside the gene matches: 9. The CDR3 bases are TGTGCCAGCTCAACTCCGGGACTAGCGGGTAGGAATGAGCAGTTCTTC. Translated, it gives CASSTPGLAGRNEQFF.

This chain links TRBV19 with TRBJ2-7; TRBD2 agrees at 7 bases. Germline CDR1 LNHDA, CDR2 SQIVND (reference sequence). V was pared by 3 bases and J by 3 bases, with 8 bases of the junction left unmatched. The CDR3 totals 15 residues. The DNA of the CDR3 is TGTGCCAGTAGTATGATTGGGGCTAGCGGCTACGAGCAGTACTTC. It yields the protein CASSMIGASGYEQYF.

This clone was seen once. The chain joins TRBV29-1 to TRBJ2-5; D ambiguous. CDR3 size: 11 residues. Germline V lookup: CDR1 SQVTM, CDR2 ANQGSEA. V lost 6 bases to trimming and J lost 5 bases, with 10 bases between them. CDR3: CSVGPLETQYF. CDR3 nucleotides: TGCAGCGTGGGCCCGTTGGAGACCCAGTACTTC.